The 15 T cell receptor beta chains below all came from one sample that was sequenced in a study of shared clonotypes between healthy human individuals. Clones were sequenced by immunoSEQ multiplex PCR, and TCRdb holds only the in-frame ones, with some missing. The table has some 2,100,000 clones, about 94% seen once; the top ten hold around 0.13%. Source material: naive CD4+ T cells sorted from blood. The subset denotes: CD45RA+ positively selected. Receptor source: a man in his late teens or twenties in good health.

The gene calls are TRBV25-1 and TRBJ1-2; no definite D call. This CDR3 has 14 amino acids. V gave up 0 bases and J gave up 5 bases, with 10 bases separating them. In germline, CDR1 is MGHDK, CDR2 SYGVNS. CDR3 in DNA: TGTGCCAGCAGTGAATATTTCGGAGAATATGGCTACACCTTC. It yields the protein CASSEYFGEYGYTF.

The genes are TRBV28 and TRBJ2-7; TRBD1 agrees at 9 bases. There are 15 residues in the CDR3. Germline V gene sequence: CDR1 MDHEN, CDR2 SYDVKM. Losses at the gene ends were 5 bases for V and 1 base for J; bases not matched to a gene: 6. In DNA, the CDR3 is TGTGCCAGCAGTGAGAGCGGACAGGGGTCCTACGAGCAGTACTTC. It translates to CASSESGQGSYEQYF.

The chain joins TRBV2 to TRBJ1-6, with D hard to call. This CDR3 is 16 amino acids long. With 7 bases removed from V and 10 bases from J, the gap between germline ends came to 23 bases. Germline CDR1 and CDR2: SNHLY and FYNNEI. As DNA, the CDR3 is TGTGCCAGCATCACAAACCTCCCAGGTTTTTTCTCACCCCTCCACTTT. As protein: CASITNLPGFFSPLHF.

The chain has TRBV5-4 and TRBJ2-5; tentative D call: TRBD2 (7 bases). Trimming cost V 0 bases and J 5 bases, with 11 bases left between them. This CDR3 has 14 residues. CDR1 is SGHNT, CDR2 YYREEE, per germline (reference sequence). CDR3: CASSLDREGETQYF. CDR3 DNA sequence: TGTGCCAGCAGCTTGGACAGGGAGGGGGAGACCCAGTACTTC.

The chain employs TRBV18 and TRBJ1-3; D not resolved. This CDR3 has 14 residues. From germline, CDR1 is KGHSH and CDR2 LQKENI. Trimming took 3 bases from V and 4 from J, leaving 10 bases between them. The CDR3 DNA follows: TGTGCCAGCTCACCGCAGGATAGAGGAAACACCATATATTTT. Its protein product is CASSPQDRGNTIYF. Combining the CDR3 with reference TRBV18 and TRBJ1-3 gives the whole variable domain NAGVMQNPRHLVRRRGQEARLRCSPMKGHSHVYWYRQLPEEGLKFMVYLQKENIIDESGMPKERFSAEFPKEGPSILRIQQVVRGDSAAYFCASSPQDRGNTIYFGEGSWLTVV.

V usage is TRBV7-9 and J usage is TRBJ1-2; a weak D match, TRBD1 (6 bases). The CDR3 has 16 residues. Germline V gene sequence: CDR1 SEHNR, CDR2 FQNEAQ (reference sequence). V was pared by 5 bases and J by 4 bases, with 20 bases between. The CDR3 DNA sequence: TGTGCCAGCAGCCCTAGCCCCGGGGGGGGCGGCTATGGCTACACCTTC. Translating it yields CASSPSPGGGGYGYTF.

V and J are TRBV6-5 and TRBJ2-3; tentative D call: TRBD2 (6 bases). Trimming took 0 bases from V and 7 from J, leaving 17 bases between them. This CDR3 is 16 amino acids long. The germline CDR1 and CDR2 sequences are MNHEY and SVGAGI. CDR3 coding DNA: TGTGCCAGCAGTTACTCGAGGACGGGAGTCGAAAATACGCAGTATTTT. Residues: CASSYSRTGVENTQYF.

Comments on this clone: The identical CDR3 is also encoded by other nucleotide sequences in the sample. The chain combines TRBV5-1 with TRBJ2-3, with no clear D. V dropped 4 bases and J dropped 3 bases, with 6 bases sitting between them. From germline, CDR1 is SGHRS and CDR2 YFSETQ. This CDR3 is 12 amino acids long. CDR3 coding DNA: TGCGCCAGCAGCACAGATACAGATACGCAGTATTTT. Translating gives CASSTDTDTQYF.

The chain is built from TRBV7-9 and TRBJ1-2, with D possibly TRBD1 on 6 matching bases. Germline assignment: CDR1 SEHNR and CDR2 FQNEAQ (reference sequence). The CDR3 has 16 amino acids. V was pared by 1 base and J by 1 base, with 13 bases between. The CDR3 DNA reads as TGTGCCAGCAGCTTAGATCCGGGGGCGGGTAACTATGGCTACACCTTC. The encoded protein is CASSLDPGAGNYGYTF. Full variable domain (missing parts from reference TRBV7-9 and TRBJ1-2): DTGVSQNPRHKITKRGQNVTFRCDPISEHNRLYWYRQTLGQGPEFLTYFQNEAQLEKSRLLSDRFSAERPKGSFSTLEIQRTEQGDSAMYLCASSLDPGAGNYGYTFGSGTRLTVV.

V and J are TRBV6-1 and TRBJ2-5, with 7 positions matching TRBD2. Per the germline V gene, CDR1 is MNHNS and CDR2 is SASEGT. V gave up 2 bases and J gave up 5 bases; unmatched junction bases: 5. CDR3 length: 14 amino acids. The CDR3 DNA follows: TGTGCCAGCAGTGAAACCGGGAGGAGGGAGACCCAGTACTTC. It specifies CASSETGRRETQYF.

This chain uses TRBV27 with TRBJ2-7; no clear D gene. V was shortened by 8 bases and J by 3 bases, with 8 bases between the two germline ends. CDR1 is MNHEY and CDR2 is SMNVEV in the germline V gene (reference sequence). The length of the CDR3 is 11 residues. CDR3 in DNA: TGTGCCAGCGGCAGCGTCTACGAGCAGTACTTC. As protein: CASGSVYEQYF.

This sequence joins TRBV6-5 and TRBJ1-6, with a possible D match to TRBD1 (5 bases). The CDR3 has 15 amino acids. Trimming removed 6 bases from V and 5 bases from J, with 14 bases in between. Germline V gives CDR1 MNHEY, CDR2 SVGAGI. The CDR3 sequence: CASRSRGADNSPLHF. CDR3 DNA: TGTGCCAGCAGGTCCAGAGGGGCCGATAATTCACCCCTCCACTTT.

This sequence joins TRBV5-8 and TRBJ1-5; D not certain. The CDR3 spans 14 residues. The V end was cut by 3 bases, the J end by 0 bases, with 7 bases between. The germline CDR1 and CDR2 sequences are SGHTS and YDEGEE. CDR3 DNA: TGTGCCAGCAGCTCTCTCGCTAGCAATCAGCCCCAGCATTTT. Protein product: CASSSLASNQPQHF.

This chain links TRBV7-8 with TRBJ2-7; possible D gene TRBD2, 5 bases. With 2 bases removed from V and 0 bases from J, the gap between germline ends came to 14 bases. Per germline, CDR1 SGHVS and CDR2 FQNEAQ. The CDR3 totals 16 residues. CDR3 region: CASSLRVGAGSYEQYF. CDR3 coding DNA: TGTGCCAGCAGCTTACGGGTGGGAGCAGGCTCCTACGAGCAGTACTTC.

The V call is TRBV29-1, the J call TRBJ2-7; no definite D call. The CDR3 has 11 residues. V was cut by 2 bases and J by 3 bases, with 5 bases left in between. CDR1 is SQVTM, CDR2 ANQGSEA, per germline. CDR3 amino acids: CSVESNYEQYF. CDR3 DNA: TGCAGCGTTGAAAGCAACTACGAGCAGTACTTC.